These T cell receptor beta chains were read from a single sample in a study of relationships among human T cell subsets. TCRdb re-derived calls from the multiplex PCR reads in MiXCR, one entry per CDR3 protein. The sample shows roughly 15,000 distinct CDR3 sequences, about 55% of them seen only once. The sequenced material came from Tregs sorted from blood. The receptors shown here come from a middle-aged man in good health. Both conserved end residues are part of each CDR3. The order of the fields is J gene, V gene, clone size, D gene, CDR3 protein, CDR3 DNA. The D gene is left open where the match is weak. Rows give clone size only sometimes, using once, few, many, or a class for an expanded clone.

>TRBJ2-5|TRBV28|few|NA
CASSLPSPGTQYF
TGTGCCAGCAGTTTACCCTCTCCGGGGACCCAGTACTTC
>TRBJ2-7|TRBV11-2|NA|NA
CASSRIEQYF
TGTGCCAGCAGCCGCATTGAGCAGTACTTC
>TRBJ1-5|TRBV6-1|NA|NA
CASSEVRQGTQPQHF
TGTGCCAGCAGTGAAGTTAGGCAGGGGACTCAGCCCCAGCATTTT
>TRBJ2-5|TRBV7-3|NA|NA
CASSPSRDGETQYF
TGTGCCAGCAGTCCCTCCCGGGACGGAGAGACCCAGTACTTC
>TRBJ1-1|TRBV28|NA|TRBD1
CASRPGQMNTEAFF
TGTGCCAGCAGACCGGGACAGATGAACACTGAAGCTTTCTTT
>TRBJ1-1|TRBV5-1|NA|TRBD1
CASSPKLNRGTSEAFF
TGCGCCAGCAGCCCGAAACTTAACAGGGGGACGTCGGAAGCTTTCTTT
>TRBJ1-2|TRBV20-1|once|NA
CSVGEGPNYGYTF
TGCAGCGTTGGTGAGGGGCCAAACTATGGCTACACCTTC
>TRBJ2-1|TRBV11-2|NA|NA
CASSPPGLRTYNEQFF
TGTGCCAGCAGCCCTCCCGGCCTTCGGACCTACAATGAGCAGTTCTTC
>TRBJ1-2|TRBV10-3|NA|NA
CAISEGYRRADRGYTF
TGTGCCATCAGTGAAGGTTACAGAAGGGCAGATCGCGGCTACACCTTC
>TRBJ1-2|TRBV4-1|NA|NA
CASSLGVGVGGYTF
TGCGCCAGCAGCCTGGGGGTAGGGGTTGGTGGCTACACCTTC
>TRBJ2-7|TRBV2|few|NA
CASNGVGSYEQYF
TGTGCCAGCAATGGTGTAGGCTCCTACGAGCAGTACTTC
>TRBJ2-1|TRBV4-2|few|TRBD2
CASSQVGTSGYNEQFF
TGTGCCAGCAGCCAAGTGGGGACTAGCGGTTACAATGAGCAGTTCTTC
>TRBJ1-1|TRBV14|NA|NA
CASSPRGGGRIEAFF
TGTGCCAGCAGCCCTAGAGGGGGAGGGCGAATTGAAGCTTTCTTT
>TRBJ2-7|TRBV20-1|few|NA
CSAVFDSYEQYF
TGCAGTGCGGTATTTGACAGCTACGAGCAGTACTTC
>TRBJ2-5|TRBV29-1|NA|TRBD2
CSVGSSGVLETQYF
TGCAGCGTTGGGAGTAGCGGGGTTTTAGAGACCCAGTACTTC
>TRBJ2-3|TRBV11-2|few|TRBD1
CASSLQGHSADTQYF
TGTGCCAGCAGTTTACAGGGGCATTCGGCAGATACGCAGTATTTT
>TRBJ2-3|TRBV5-1|NA|TRBD2
CASATSGESTDTQYF
TGCGCCAGCGCCACTAGCGGGGAAAGCACAGATACGCAGTATTTT
>TRBJ2-7|TRBV29-1|once|TRBD2
CSAVRGRAHEQYF
TGCAGCGCCGTACGGGGGAGGGCCCACGAGCAGTACTTC
>TRBJ2-5|TRBV28|NA|TRBD2
CASSLSSGLGSWETQYF
TGTGCCAGCAGTTTATCTAGCGGGCTTGGTTCGTGGGAGACCCAGTACTTC
>TRBJ2-7|TRBV28|NA|NA
CASRTGPAYEQYF
TGTGCCAGCAGAACGGGACCCGCCTACGAGCAGTACTTC
>TRBJ2-7|TRBV20-1|once|TRBD2
CSARDPLAGGNEQYF
TGCAGTGCTAGAGACCCCCTAGCGGGAGGGAACGAGCAGTACTTC
>TRBJ2-7|TRBV2|NA|TRBD2
CASSSGLAPLGFSYVQYF
TGCGCCAGCAGTTCCGGACTAGCGCCCCTTGGGTTTTCCTACGTGCAGTACTTC
>TRBJ2-7|TRBV7-9|few|TRBD2
CASSPGLAGSPYEQYF
TGTGCCAGCAGCCCAGGACTAGCGGGAAGCCCCTACGAGCAGTACTTC
>TRBJ2-7|TRBV11-2|NA|NA
CASSSPPTYEQYF
TGTGCCAGCAGCTCACCACCTACCTACGAGCAGTACTTC
>TRBJ1-1|TRBV19|NA|NA
CASSIGKGTRTEAFF
TGTGCCAGTAGTATTGGTAAGGGGACAAGGACTGAAGCTTTCTTT
>TRBJ1-2|TRBV18|NA|TRBD1
CASSPRTQDRDGYTF
TGTGCCAGCTCACCCCGAACCCAGGACAGGGATGGCTACACCTTC
>TRBJ1-2|TRBV7-9|NA|NA
CASSPSAGVDYGYTF
TGTGCCAGCAGCCCATCGGCAGGGGTGGACTATGGCTACACCTTC
>TRBJ2-1|TRBV6-5|NA|NA
CASWWGSEQFF
TGTGCCAGCTGGTGGGGCTCTGAGCAGTTCTTC
>TRBJ2-7|TRBV11-1|few|TRBD2
CASSLQRGPSYEQYF
TGTGCCAGCAGCTTACAGCGGGGGCCCTCCTACGAGCAGTACTTC
>TRBJ1-5|TRBV14|NA|NA
CASSQETGLPQHF
TGTGCCAGCAGCCAAGAAACGGGACTGCCCCAGCATTTT
>TRBJ2-3|TRBV11-2|NA|NA
CASTSGPHKNTQYF
TGTGCCAGCACAAGCGGGCCTCACAAGAATACGCAGTATTTT
>TRBJ1-1|TRBV6-6|few|NA
CASSYKAGHAEAFF
TGTGCCAGCAGTTACAAAGCGGGACATGCTGAAGCTTTCTTT
>TRBJ1-2|TRBV28|few|TRBD1
CASDRGNGGYTF
TGTGCCAGTGACAGGGGGAATGGTGGCTACACCTTC